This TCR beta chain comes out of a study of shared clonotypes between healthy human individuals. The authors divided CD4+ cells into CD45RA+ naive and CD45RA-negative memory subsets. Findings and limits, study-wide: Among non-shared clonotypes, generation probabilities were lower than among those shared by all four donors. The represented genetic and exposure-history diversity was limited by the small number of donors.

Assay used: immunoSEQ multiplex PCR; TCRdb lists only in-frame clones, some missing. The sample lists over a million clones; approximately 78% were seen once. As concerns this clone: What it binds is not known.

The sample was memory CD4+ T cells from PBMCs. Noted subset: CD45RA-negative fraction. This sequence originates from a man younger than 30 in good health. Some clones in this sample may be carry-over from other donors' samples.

CDR3 bases: TGTGCCATCAGTGAGACAGGGGGCCACGAGCAGTACTTC. Protein sequence: CAISETGGHEQYF. The V call is TRBV10-3, the J call TRBJ2-7, with 9 positions matching TRBD1. J lost 5 bases, V lost 2 bases, and 1 base had no gene match. The germline V gene encodes CDR1 ENHRY and CDR2 SYGVKD. The CDR3 runs 13 residues.